What follows are 24 T cell receptor beta chains derived from one specimen sequenced in a study of OX40 agonist ivuxolimab in advanced cancers. The protocol used for the library was the immunoSEQ multiplex PCR assay. TCRdb holds this immuneACCESS table with in-frame rearrangements only. Some clones are missing; in checked studies, unresolved V genes explain under half, and the rest has no known cause. The sample includes about 67,000 clones, with roughly 90% observed a single time. The ten biggest clones cover 2% to 2.5% of the sample. The sequenced sample was CD4+ or CD8+ T cells sorted from blood, obtained in a trial of the OX40 agonist ivuxolimab. The receptors stem from an adult with an advanced solid tumor such as melanoma, head and neck, liver or kidney cancer.

The chain couples TRBV6-1 to TRBJ1-5, with 10 positions matching TRBD1. V was clipped by 2 bases and J by 9 bases; unmatched bases: 7. Germline loops: CDR1 MNHNS, CDR2 SASEGT. CDR3 length equals 15 residues. Here the CDR3 DNA reads TGTGCCAGCAGTGAATTTCGGACAGGGGGTCTGCCCCAGCATTTT. Translating it yields CASSEFRTGGLPQHF.

CDR3 loop: CASSFSRGSPGANVLTF. Written as DNA, the CDR3 is TGTGCCAGCAGCTTCAGCAGGGGCAGTCCTGGGGCCAACGTCCTGACTTTC. The chain recombines TRBV5-8 with TRBJ2-6; D might be TRBD1 (6 bases). Per the germline V gene, CDR1 is SGHTS and CDR2 is YDEGEE. Trimming shortened V by 2 bases and J by 2 bases, and 14 bases separated the two germline ends. The CDR3 consists of 17 residues. Full variable domain (rest looked up from reference TRBV5-8 and TRBJ2-6): EAGVTQSPTHLIKTRGQQATLRCSPISGHTSVYWYQQALGLGLQFLLWYDEGEERNRGNFPPRFSGRQFPNYSSELNVNALELEDSALYLCASSFSRGSPGANVLTFGAGSRLTVL.

The CDR3 reads CASSQEIRGVNTEAFF. DNA for the CDR3: TGTGCCAGCAGCCAAGAAATCAGGGGAGTGAACACTGAAGCTTTCTTT. The chain carries TRBV4-2 and TRBJ1-1, with a tentative D call TRBD1 (6 bases). Between the trimmed V and J ends, which lost 0 bases and 0 bases, there was a span of 11 bases. Germline-derived CDR1 and CDR2 are LGHNA and YNFKEQ. CDR3 length: 16 residues.

The chain couples TRBV7-2 to TRBJ2-7; D is uncertain. The CDR3 runs to 13 residues. Germline V CDR1 and CDR2: SGHTA, FQGNSA. The V end lost 1 base, the J end lost 3 bases, and 7 bases lay between the germline ends. CDR3 in DNA: TGTGCCAGCAGCTTAGAGAGAGACTACGAGCAGTACTTC. The encoded protein is CASSLERDYEQYF. Combining the CDR3 with reference TRBV7-2 and TRBJ2-7 gives the whole variable domain GAGVSQSPSNKVTEKGKDVELRCDPISGHTALYWYRQSLGQGLEFLIYFQGNSAPDKSGLPSDRFSAERTGGSVSTLTIQRTQQEDSAVYLCASSLERDYEQYFGPGTRLTVT.

This clone was observed once. The chain uses TRBV14 and TRBJ2-2; perhaps TRBD2 as D (6 bases). V lost 3 bases, J lost 4 bases, and 12 bases lay in between. Germline CDR1 SGHDN, CDR2 FVKESK. This CDR3 has 15 amino acids. In DNA, the CDR3 is TGTGCCAGCAGCCAGCGGGACCATTCCACCGGGGAGCTGTTTTTT. Translation: CASSQRDHSTGELFF. The complete variable domain, with remaining parts taken from reference TRBV14 and TRBJ2-2, reads EAGVTQFPSHSVIEKGQTVTLRCDPISGHDNLYWYRRVMGKEIKFLLHFVKESKQDESGMPNNRFLAERTGGTYSTLKVQPAELEDSGVYFCASSQRDHSTGELFFGEGSRLTVL.

This clone appeared a single time. This chain links TRBV4-3 with TRBJ2-1; no clear D gene. This CDR3 has 14 residues. V lost 0 bases to trimming and J lost 7 bases, with 10 bases between them. Germline CDR1 is LGHNA and CDR2 is YSLEER. The chain's CDR3 is CASSQDRARNEQFF. The CDR3 DNA reads as TGCGCCAGCAGCCAAGATAGGGCCCGAAATGAGCAGTTCTTC.

The chain has TRBV5-3 and TRBJ1-1, with a possible D match to TRBD1 (6 bases). TRBV5-3 is annotated as an ORF whose role is uncertain. The CDR3 is 14 amino acids. Trimming shortened V by 2 bases and J by 2 bases, and 10 bases separated the two germline ends. As DNA, the CDR3 is TGTGCCAGAAGCTTCAGGACAGCAAACACTGAAGCTTTCTTT. Protein sequence: CARSFRTANTEAFF.

The genes are TRBV5-6 and TRBJ1-2; D gene unclear. CDR3 size: 12 residues. The ends were cut back, 2 bases at V and 6 bases at J, with 8 bases in the middle. CDR1 and CDR2 (germline): SGHDT, YYEEEE. The CDR3 bases are TGTGCCAGCAGCTTTGGGTTTGATGGCTACACCTTC. Translation: CASSFGFDGYTF.

This clone was seen only once. The chain is built from TRBV7-2 and TRBJ2-3, with a weak D call TRBD1 (5 bases). The CDR3 sequence is 14 residues long. Germline V gene data show CDR1 as SGHTA and CDR2 as FQGNSA. The V end was cut by 2 bases, the J end by 3 bases, with 9 bases between. CDR3 nucleotide sequence: TGTGCCAGCAGCTTAATGACAGCGACAGATACGCAGTATTTT. As protein: CASSLMTATDTQYF.

The rearrangement joins TRBV5-1 to TRBJ2-1; D is ambiguous. The CDR3 has 13 amino acids. The V gene's germline CDR1 is SGHRS and CDR2 YFSETQ. Trimming shortened V by 4 bases and J by 4 bases, and 9 bases separated the two germline ends. The CDR3 DNA is TGCGCCAGCAGCCGCGACGGTTACAATGAGCAGTTCTTC. It yields the protein CASSRDGYNEQFF. The whole variable domain, remainder taken from reference TRBV5-1 and TRBJ2-1, is KAGVTQTPRYLIKTRGQQVTLSCSPISGHRSVSWYQQTPGQGLQFLFEYFSETQRNKGNFPGRFSGRQFSNSRSEMNVSTLELGDSALYLCASSRDGYNEQFFGPGTRLTVL.

V is TRBV16 and J is TRBJ2-1, with no clear D. From germline, CDR1 is KGHSY and CDR2 FQNENV. The CDR3 consists of 15 residues. The V end was cut by 0 bases, the J end by 1 base, with 7 bases between. The CDR3 spells CASSQSSVSYNEQFF. DNA for the CDR3: TGTGCCAGCAGCCAATCCTCCGTATCCTACAATGAGCAGTTCTTC. The full variable domain, rest sourced from reference TRBV16 and TRBJ2-1, is GEEVAQTPKHLVRGEGQKAKLYCAPIKGHSYVFWYQQVLKNEFKFLISFQNENVFDETGMPKERFSAKCLPNSPCSLEIQATKLEDSAVYFCASSQSSVSYNEQFFGPGTRLTVL.

The rearrangement joins TRBV27 to TRBJ1-2; no firm D call. The CDR3 totals 16 residues. The V and J ends lost 2 bases and 4 bases respectively, with 17 bases between them. CDR1 is MNHEY, CDR2 SMNVEV, per germline (reference sequence). The CDR3 sequence is CASSLTFYPRPYGYTF. Here the CDR3 DNA reads TGTGCCAGCAGTTTAACCTTTTACCCCCGTCCCTATGGCTACACCTTC.

V gene TRBV6-6 combines with J gene TRBJ2-7, with 11 bases lining up with TRBD1. With 6 bases clipped from V and 2 bases from J, the junction kept 3 bases outside the gene matches. Germline-derived CDR1 and CDR2 are MNHNY and SVGAGI (reference sequence). This CDR3 region has 14 residues. CDR3 DNA sequence: TGTGCCAGCAGGGGGACAGGGGGGACCTACGAGCAGTACTTC. Protein: CASRGTGGTYEQYF.

The CDR3 spells CASSIATDRYEQYF. In DNA form, the CDR3 reads TGTGCCAGCAGCATCGCGACAGACCGCTACGAGCAGTACTTC. The chain combines TRBV11-2 with TRBJ2-7; a possible D gene is TRBD1 (5 bases). Germline lookup yields CDR1 SGHAT and CDR2 FQNNGV. The CDR3 totals 14 residues. V was trimmed by 5 bases and J by 3 bases, leaving 14 bases between them.

The V gene is TRBV5-1, the J gene TRBJ2-1, with 12 bases identical to TRBD2. Germline V CDR1 and CDR2: SGHRS, YFSETQ. V was clipped by 1 base and J by 9 bases; unmatched bases: 8. This CDR3 spans 16 amino acids. This CDR3 reads CASSLSSLAGGTEQFF. The CDR3 DNA reads TGCGCCAGCAGCTTGTCGTCGCTAGCGGGAGGGACTGAGCAGTTCTTC.

The chain employs TRBV5-1 and TRBJ2-2; possibly TRBD1 or TRBD2 for D (5 bases each). From germline, CDR1 is SGHRS and CDR2 YFSETQ. The germline V and J ends were trimmed by 3 bases and 1 base, with 10 bases remaining between them. CDR3 length: 15 residues. As DNA, the CDR3 is TGCGCCAGCAGCTCCGGGACGGGGAACACCGGGGAGCTGTTTTTT. Translation: CASSSGTGNTGELFF.

The gene calls are TRBV5-4 and TRBJ2-1; 7 bases match TRBD2. The J segment lost 6 bases and the V segment lost 7 bases, leaving 4 bases of the junction unmatched. Looked up from germline, CDR1 is SGHNT and CDR2 is YYREEE (reference sequence). CDR3 length: 12 amino acids. In DNA form, the CDR3 reads TGTGCCAGCGGGAGGGTTGGCAATGAGCAGTTCTTC. Its translation: CASGRVGNEQFF. Using reference TRBV5-4 and TRBJ2-1 for the parts outside the CDR3, the full variable domain is ETGVTQSPTHLIKTRGQQVTLRCSSQSGHNTVSWYQQALGQGPQFIFQYYREEENGRGNFPPRFSGLQFPNYSSELNVNALELDDSALYLCASGRVGNEQFFGPGTRLTVL.

The genes are TRBV7-2 and TRBJ1-1; D ambiguous. The ends were cut back, 1 base at V and 1 base at J, with 7 bases in the middle. There are 14 residues in the CDR3. Germline V lookup: CDR1 SGHTA, CDR2 FQGNSA. CDR3 sequence reads: CASSLVWGNTEAFF. CDR3 bases: TGTGCCAGCAGCTTAGTTTGGGGGAACACTGAAGCTTTCTTT.

The CDR3 region is CASSLSVTSGSTYEQYF. CDR3 DNA sequence: TGTGCCAGCAGCTTAAGCGTCACTAGCGGGAGTACCTACGAGCAGTACTTC. The chain links TRBV7-6 to TRBJ2-7; 11 bases line up with TRBD2. The CDR3 contains 17 residues. The germline gives CDR1 SGHVS, CDR2 FNYEAQ. The junction had 8 bases not matched to a gene; V was cut back by 2 bases and J by 2 bases.

The rearrangement links TRBV7-6 to TRBJ2-1; possible D gene TRBD2, 6 bases. This CDR3 region has 15 residues. Trimming removed 3 bases from V and 4 bases from J, with 13 bases in between. Germline CDR1 SGHVS, CDR2 FNYEAQ. CDR3 region: CASSLVGSGYNEQFF. CDR3 bases: TGTGCCAGCAGCTTGGTCGGGAGCGGGTACAATGAGCAGTTCTTC.

The genes are TRBV11-2 and TRBJ2-3; D remains ambiguous. Trimming shortened V by 1 base and J by 4 bases, and 9 bases separated the two germline ends. CDR3 length equals 14 residues. Germline V gene sequence: CDR1 SGHAT, CDR2 FQNNGV. The CDR3 sequence is CASSLGAEADTQYF. The CDR3 coding sequence is TGTGCCAGCAGCTTAGGGGCAGAAGCAGATACGCAGTATTTT. Drawing the rest from reference TRBV11-2 and TRBJ2-3, the complete variable domain is EAGVAQSPRYKIIEKRQSVAFWCNPISGHATLYWYQQILGQGPKLLIQFQNNGVVDDSQLPKDRFSAERLKGVDSTLKIQPAKLEDSAVYLCASSLGAEADTQYFGPGTRLTVL.

The chain joins TRBV18 to TRBJ1-1; 8 bases are a match to TRBD1. Germline V gene sequence: CDR1 KGHSH, CDR2 LQKENI. The J segment lost 0 bases and the V segment lost 3 bases, leaving 6 bases of the junction unmatched. CDR3 length equals 16 residues. For the CDR3, the DNA is TGTGCCAGCTCACCTAGACAGGGGCACATGAACACTGAAGCTTTCTTT. This sequence encodes CASSPRQGHMNTEAFF.

V usage is TRBV27 and J usage is TRBJ2-2; tentatively, D is TRBD2 (5 bases). The V gene lost 0 bases and the J gene lost 7 bases, with 9 bases spanning the gap. This CDR3 contains 14 residues. The germline gives CDR1 MNHEY, CDR2 SMNVEV (reference sequence). In DNA, the CDR3 is TGTGCCAGCAGTTTATCTACCGGGATCGGGGAGCTGTTTTTT. As protein: CASSLSTGIGELFF.

The chain is built from TRBV6-5 and TRBJ1-2; 9 bases match TRBD1. Trimming at V came to 6 bases and at J to 5 bases, leaving 7 bases not matched to a gene. The CDR3 sequence is 14 residues long. Germline CDR1 MNHEY, CDR2 SVGAGI. The CDR3 sequence is CASRDTGGAYGYTF. CDR3 nucleotides: TGTGCCAGCAGGGACACAGGGGGCGCGTATGGCTACACCTTC.